This TCR beta chain was retrieved from a study of CD8+ T cells in alopecia areata. The overall study: Twice a day, 5 to 10 mg of oral tofacitinib was administered to treated patients. Study outcomes and limitations: It was lesional scalp, especially alopecia totalis/universalis, that showed higher clonality than normal scalp.

RNA was isolated and reverse transcribed to cDNA, the sequencing template. Assay: immunoSEQ multiplex PCR; the TCRdb copy retains only in-frame clones and omits some. Among 250,000 or so clones, roughly two thirds were seen once, and the ten largest hold 0.95% to 1.5%. Trimming cost V 4 bases and J 7 bases, with 10 bases left between them. Germline V gene sequence: CDR1 SQVTM, CDR2 ANQGSEA. The length of the CDR3 is 12 residues. Of note for this clone: Its antigen is still unknown.

This sequence originates from a human donor with alopecia areata. The sequencing used CD4+ T cells sorted from blood, collected at week 0. The rearrangement links TRBV29-1 to TRBJ1-4, with D uncertain. CDR3 loop: CSVVGSGEKLFF. Here the CDR3 DNA reads TGCAGCGTTGTCGGGTCGGGTGAAAAACTGTTTTTT. Filled out from reference TRBV29-1 and TRBJ1-4, the complete variable domain reads SAVISQKPSRDICQRGTSLTIQCQVDSQVTMMFWYRQQPGQSLTLIATANQGSEATYESGFVIDKFPISRPNLTFSTLTVSNMSPEDSSIYLCSVVGSGEKLFFGSGTQLSVL.